This TCR beta chain was sequenced during a study of blood T cell repertoires in COVID-19. Study context: COVID-19 samples collected from the United States, Italy and Spain covered acute and convalescent phases. T cells, B-cell-depleted T cells, or PBMCs provided the cDNA or gDNA that served as material.

Here immunoSEQ multiplex PCR was the method, and the copy in TCRdb shows in-frame clones only, minus some. This table holds about 82,000 clones, under 90% found once. This CDR3 has 17 amino acids. V trimming: 0 bases; J trimming: 5 bases; junction bases outside the gene matches: 8. Germline V CDR1 and CDR2: LGHNA, YNFKEQ. The J gene is TRBJ2-5, the V gene TRBV4-2, with 11 bases that match TRBD2. The sequenced material came from peripheral blood. The clonotype originates from a woman aged 40 to 50 with active or convalescent COVID-19. CDR3 DNA: TGTGCCAGCAGCCAAGATGGAGTAGCGGGAGGGCAGGAGACCCAGTACTTC. Translating gives CASSQDGVAGGQETQYF.